This TCR beta chain was found in a study of CD8+ T cells in alopecia areata. It was cDNA, reverse transcribed from extracted RNA, that served as the sequencing template. TCRdb's table, derived via immunoSEQ multiplex PCR, lists solely in-frame clones and lacks some. Here the sample spans over 150,000 clones, roughly 60% being singletons. The sequence was obtained from a human donor with alopecia areata. Sequencing used CD4+ T cells sorted from blood, obtained at week 0.

The CDR3 sequence is CASKGESGNQPQHF. CDR3 sequence (DNA): TGTGCCAGCAAGGGGGAGAGTGGCAATCAGCCCCAGCATTTT. This chain links TRBV2 with TRBJ1-5; tentative D call: TRBD1 (6 bases). CDR1 is SNHLY, CDR2 FYNNEI, per germline. The CDR3 consists of 14 residues. Trimming left V 7 bases short and J 2 bases short, with 12 bases between.